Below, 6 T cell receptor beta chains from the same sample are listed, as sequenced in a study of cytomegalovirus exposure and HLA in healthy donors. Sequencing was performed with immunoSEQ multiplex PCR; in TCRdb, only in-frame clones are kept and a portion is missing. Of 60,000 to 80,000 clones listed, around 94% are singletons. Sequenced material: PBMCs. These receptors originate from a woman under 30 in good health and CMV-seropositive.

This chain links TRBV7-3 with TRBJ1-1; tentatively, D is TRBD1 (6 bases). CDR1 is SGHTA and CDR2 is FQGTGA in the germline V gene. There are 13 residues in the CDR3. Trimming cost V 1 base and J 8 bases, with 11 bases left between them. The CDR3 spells CASSLRGREEAFF. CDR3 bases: TGTGCCAGCAGCTTAAGGGGGCGAGAGGAAGCTTTCTTT.

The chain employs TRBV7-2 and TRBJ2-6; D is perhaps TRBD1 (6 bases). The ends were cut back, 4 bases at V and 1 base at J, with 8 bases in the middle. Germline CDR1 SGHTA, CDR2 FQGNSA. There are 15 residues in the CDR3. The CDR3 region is CASSYRASGANVLTF. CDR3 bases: TGTGCCAGCAGCTACAGGGCTTCTGGGGCCAACGTCCTGACTTTC.

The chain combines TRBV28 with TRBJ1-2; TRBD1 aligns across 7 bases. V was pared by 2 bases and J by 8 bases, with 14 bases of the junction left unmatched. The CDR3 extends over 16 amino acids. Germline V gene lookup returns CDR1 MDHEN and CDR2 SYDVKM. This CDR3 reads CASSLLQGVKGYGYTF. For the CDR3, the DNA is TGTGCCAGCAGTTTACTGCAGGGGGTCAAAGGGTACGGCTACACCTTC.

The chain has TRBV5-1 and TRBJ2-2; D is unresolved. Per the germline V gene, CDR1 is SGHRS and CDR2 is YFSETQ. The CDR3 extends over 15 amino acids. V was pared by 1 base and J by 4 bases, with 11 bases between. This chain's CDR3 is CASSLTTSGTGELFF. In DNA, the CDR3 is TGCGCCAGCAGCTTGACGACCTCGGGCACCGGGGAGCTGTTTTTT.

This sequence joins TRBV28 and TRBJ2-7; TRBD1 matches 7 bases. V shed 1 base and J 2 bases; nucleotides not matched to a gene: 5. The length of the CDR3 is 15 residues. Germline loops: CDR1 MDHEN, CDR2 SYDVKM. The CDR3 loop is CASSLYRDSTYEQYF. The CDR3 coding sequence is TGTGCCAGCAGTTTATATCGGGACAGCACCTACGAGCAGTACTTC.

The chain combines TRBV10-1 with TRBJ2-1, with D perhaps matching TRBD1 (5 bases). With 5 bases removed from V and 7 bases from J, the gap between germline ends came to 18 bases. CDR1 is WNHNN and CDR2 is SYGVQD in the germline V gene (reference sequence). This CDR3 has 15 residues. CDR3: CASSSQATVGNEQFF. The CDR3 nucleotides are TGCGCCAGCAGTTCACAGGCGACCGTCGGGAATGAGCAGTTCTTC.